The 2 T cell receptor beta chains reported below all come from one sample, sequenced in a study of Ad26.COV2.S vaccination and SARS-CoV-2 variants. The treatment: some 20 received Ad26.COV2.S at low or high dose, single or two shots; 5 received placebo; per-sample allocation not given. On day 63 after the first injection, vaccine and placebo recipients gave samples. Data came from immunoSEQ multiplex PCR; TCRdb stores just in-frame clones and leaves some out. The sample yields 200,000 to 250,000 clones, roughly 90% seen once. The sequences come from peripheral blood, collected in a trial of Ad26.COV2.S vaccine versus placebo. All receptors derive from a person between 18 and 60 years old who received the Ad26.COV2.S COVID-19 vaccine or a placebo.

The chain recombines TRBV9 with TRBJ2-5; TRBD1 aligns across 12 bases. The germline gives CDR1 SGDLS, CDR2 YYNGEE. V shed 4 bases and J 3 bases; nucleotides not matched to a gene: 10. There are 17 residues in the CDR3. The CDR3: CASSPRPGTGGEETQYF. CDR3 sequence (DNA): TGTGCCAGCAGCCCCCGACCCGGGACAGGGGGCGAAGAGACCCAGTACTTC.

The chain recombines TRBV10-3 with TRBJ2-7, with D possibly TRBD1 on 6 matching bases. V was trimmed by 2 bases and J by 4 bases, leaving 9 bases between them. CDR1 and CDR2 from the germline V gene are ENHRY and SYGVKD. The CDR3 loop spans 13 amino acids. The DNA of the CDR3 is TGTGCCATCAGTGAGGTGGACAGATACGAGCAGTACTTC. Translating gives CAISEVDRYEQYF.